The clone carrying this T cell receptor (beta chain) was detected only a few times. Its matching antigen is unknown. This record comes from a study of CD8+ T cells in alopecia areata. The wider study: Dosing spanned 6 to 18 months on tofacitinib, then 6 months off drug.

In each case, RNA was isolated and then reverse transcribed into cDNA as the sequencing template. Profiled with immunoSEQ multiplex PCR; TCRdb holds only in-frame clones, not every one. The sample includes 150,000 or so clones, 40% to 50% of them seen just once. Study-wide results and limits: Scalp lesions, especially in alopecia totalis/universalis, had higher clonality than normal scalp. Sequencing of scalp samples also includes resident alphabeta T cells from normal skin.

Researchers took lesional scalp punch biopsies and peripheral blood from people who were alopecia areata patients. V gave up 7 bases and J gave up 7 bases, with 22 bases separating them. The CDR3 is made up of 15 amino acids. Germline assignment: CDR1 MDHEN and CDR2 SYDVKM. The clonotype comes from a human donor with alopecia areata. Source material: CD4+ T cells sorted from blood. The chain couples TRBV28 to TRBJ1-2, with D uncertain. The CDR3 DNA is TGTGCCAGCACCCTCCCTTCGTTGTACTTCAGTGGCTACACCTTC. Amino acids: CASTLPSLYFSGYTF.